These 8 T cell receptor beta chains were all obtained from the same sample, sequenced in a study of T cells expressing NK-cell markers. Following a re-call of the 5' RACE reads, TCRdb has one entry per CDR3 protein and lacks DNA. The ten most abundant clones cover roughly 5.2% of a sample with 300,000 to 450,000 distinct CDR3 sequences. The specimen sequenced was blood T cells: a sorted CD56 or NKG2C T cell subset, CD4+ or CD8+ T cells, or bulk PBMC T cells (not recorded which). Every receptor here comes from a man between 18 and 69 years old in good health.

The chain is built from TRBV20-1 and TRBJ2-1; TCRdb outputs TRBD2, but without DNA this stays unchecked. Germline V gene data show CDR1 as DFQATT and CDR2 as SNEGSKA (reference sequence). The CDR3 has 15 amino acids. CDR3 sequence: CSASLGAGGPYEQFF.

CDR3: CASSQDALLDYGYTF. This chain uses TRBV14 with TRBJ1-2; the TCRdb call, TRBD1, lacks DNA for checking. CDR3 length equals 15 residues. Germline-derived CDR1 and CDR2 are SGHDN and FVKESK.

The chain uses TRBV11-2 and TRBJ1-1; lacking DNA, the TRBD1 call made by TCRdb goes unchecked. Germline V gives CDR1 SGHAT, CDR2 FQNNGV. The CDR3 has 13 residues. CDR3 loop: CASRFQGGPEAFF.

The CDR3 loop reads CSARSGGGRSTDTQYF. The V gene is TRBV20-1, the J gene TRBJ2-3; as DNA is missing, the TRBD1 call by TCRdb cannot be tested. Germline assignment: CDR1 DFQATT and CDR2 SNEGSKA (reference sequence). The CDR3 contains 16 residues.

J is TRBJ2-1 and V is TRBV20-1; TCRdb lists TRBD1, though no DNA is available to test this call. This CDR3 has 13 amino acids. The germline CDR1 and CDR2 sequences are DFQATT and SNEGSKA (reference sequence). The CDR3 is CSCDRVWGNEQFF.

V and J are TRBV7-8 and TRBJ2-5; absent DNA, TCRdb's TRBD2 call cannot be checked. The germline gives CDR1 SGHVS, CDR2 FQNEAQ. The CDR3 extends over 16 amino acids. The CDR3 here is CASRLGVAGLQETQYF.

CDR3 in amino acids: CASINRVRAFF. The rearrangement uses TRBV28 and TRBJ1-1; TCRdb's D call of TRBD1 is untestable without DNA. Per the germline V gene, CDR1 is MDHEN and CDR2 is SYDVKM. CDR3 length: 11 residues. Together with reference TRBV28 and TRBJ1-1, the CDR3 gives the full variable domain: DVKVTQSSRYLVKRTGEKVFLECVQDMDHENMFWYRQDPGLGLRLIYFSYDVKMKEKGDIPEGYSVSREKKERFSLILESASTNQTSMYLCASINRVRAFFGQGTRLTVV.

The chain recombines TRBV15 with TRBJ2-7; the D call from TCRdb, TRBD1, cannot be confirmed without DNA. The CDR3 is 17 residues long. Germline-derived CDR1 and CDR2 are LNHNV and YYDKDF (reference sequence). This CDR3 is CATSRGPGDRGSNEQYF.